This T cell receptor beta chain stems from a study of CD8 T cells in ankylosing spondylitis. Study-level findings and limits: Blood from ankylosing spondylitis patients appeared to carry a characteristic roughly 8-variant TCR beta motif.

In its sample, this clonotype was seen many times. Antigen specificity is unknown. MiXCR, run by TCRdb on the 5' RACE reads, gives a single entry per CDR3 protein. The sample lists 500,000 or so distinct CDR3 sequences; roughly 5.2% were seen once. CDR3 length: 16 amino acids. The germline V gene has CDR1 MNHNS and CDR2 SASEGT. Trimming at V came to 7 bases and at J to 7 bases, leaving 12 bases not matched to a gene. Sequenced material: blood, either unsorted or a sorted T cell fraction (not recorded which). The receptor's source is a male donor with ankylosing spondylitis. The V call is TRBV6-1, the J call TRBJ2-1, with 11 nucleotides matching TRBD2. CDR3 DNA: TGTGCCAGCACAAATATAGCGGGAGGGCCTAGGAATGAGCAGTTCTTC. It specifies CASTNIAGGPRNEQFF.